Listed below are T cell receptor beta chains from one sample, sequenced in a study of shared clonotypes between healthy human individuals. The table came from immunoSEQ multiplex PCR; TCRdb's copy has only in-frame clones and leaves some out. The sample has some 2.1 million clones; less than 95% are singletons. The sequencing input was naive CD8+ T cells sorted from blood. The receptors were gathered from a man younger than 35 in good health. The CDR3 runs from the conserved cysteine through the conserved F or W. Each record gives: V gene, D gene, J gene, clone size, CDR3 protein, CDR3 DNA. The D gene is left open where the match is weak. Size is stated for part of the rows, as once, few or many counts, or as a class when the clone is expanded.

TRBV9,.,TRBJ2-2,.,CASSGGAGGSGELFF,TGTGCCAGCAGCGGCGGGGCCGGTGGGTCCGGGGAGCTGTTTTTT
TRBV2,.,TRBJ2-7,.,CASSDFSSNYEQYF,TGTGCCAGCAGTGATTTTAGCTCCAACTACGAGCAGTACTTC
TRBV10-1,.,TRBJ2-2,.,CAPQGRTFTTGELFF,TGCGCCCCCCAGGGACGAACTTTCACCACCGGGGAGCTGTTTTTT
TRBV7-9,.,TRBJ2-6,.,CASSFVEDGANVLTF,TGTGCCAGCAGCTTTGTTGAAGATGGGGCCAACGTCCTGACTTTC
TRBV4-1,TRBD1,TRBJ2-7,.,CASSQDEGAHSYEQYF,TGCGCCAGCAGCCAAGATGAGGGGGCTCACTCCTACGAGCAGTACTTC
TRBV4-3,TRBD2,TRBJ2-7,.,CASSQDKETSGYEQYF,TGCGCCAGCAGCCAAGATAAAGAGACTAGCGGCTACGAGCAGTACTTC
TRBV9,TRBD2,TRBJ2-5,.,CASSDPKRDGETQYF,TGTGCCAGCAGCGACCCCAAGCGGGATGGGGAGACCCAGTACTTC
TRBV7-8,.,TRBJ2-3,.,CASSTDPADTQYF,TGTGCCAGCAGCACGGACCCCGCAGATACGCAGTATTTT
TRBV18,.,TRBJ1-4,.,CASSPPLHEKLFF,TGTGCCAGCTCACCCCCTCTTCATGAAAAACTGTTTTTT
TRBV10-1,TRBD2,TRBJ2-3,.,CASSHGLAGLRADTQYF,TGCGCCAGCAGTCACGGACTAGCGGGCCTTCGCGCAGATACGCAGTATTTT
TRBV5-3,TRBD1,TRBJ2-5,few,CARSTGDRVGSEETQYF,TGTGCCAGAAGCACCGGGGACAGGGTAGGGTCCGAAGAGACCCAGTACTTC
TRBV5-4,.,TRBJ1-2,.,CASSPGDMGYTF,TGTGCCAGCAGCCCAGGGGATATGGGCTACACCTTC
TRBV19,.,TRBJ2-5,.,CASSLGWGETQYF,TGTGCCAGTAGTCTAGGTTGGGGGGAGACCCAGTACTTC
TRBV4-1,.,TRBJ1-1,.,CASSHTIAELSEAFF,TGCGCCAGCAGCCATACAATTGCGGAACTTTCTGAAGCTTTCTTT
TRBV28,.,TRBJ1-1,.,CASSFSGTLNTEAFF,TGTGCCAGCAGTTTTAGTGGGACGTTGAACACTGAAGCTTTCTTT
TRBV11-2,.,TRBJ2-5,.,CASSGNVWVRQETQYF,TGTGCCAGCAGCGGCAATGTTTGGGTCCGGCAAGAGACCCAGTACTTC
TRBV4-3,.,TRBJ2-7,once,CASSQDLGYGQYF,TGCGCCAGCAGCCAAGATCTTGGGTACGGGCAGTACTTC
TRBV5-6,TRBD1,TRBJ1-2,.,CASSLEGQGYYGYTF,TGTGCCAGCAGCTTGGAGGGACAGGGTTACTATGGCTACACCTTC
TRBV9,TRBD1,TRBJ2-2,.,CASSLRQGFDTGELFF,TGTGCCAGCAGCCTCAGACAGGGCTTCGACACCGGGGAGCTGTTTTTT
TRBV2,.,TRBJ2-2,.,CASSEPGSYTGELFF,TGTGCCAGCAGTGAACCGGGTTCGTACACCGGGGAGCTGTTTTTT
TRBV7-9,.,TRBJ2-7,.,CASSLAQDSYEQYF,TGTGCCAGCAGCTTAGCGCAGGATTCCTACGAGCAGTACTTC
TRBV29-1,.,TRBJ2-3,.,CSVEDLFAAISTDTQYF,TGCAGCGTTGAAGATTTGTTTGCTGCGATAAGCACAGATACGCAGTATTTT